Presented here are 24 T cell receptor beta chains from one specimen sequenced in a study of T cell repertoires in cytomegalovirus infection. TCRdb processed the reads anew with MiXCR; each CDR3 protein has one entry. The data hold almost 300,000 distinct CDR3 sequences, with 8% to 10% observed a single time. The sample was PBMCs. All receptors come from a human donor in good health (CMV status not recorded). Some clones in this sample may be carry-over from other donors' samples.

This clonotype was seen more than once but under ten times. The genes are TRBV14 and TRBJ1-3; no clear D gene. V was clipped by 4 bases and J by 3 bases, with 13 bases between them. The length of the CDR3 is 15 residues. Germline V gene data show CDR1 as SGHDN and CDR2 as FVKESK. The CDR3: CASSPGGFSGNTIYF. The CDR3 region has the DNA TGTGCCAGCAGCCCAGGAGGGTTCAGTGGAAACACCATATATTTT.

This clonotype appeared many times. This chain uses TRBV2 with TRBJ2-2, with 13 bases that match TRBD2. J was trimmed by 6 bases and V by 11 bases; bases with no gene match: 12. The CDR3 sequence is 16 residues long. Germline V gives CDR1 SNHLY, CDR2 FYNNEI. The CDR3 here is CAGTGTSGAGPGELFF. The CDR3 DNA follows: TGTGCCGGGACCGGGACTAGCGGGGCTGGACCCGGGGAGCTGTTTTTT.

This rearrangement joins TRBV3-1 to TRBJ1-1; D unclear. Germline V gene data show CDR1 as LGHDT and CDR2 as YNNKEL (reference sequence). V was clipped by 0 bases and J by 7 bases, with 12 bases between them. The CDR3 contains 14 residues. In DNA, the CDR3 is TGTGCCAGCAGCCAAGATGTGGGGTCGAATGAAGCTTTCTTT. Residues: CASSQDVGSNEAFF. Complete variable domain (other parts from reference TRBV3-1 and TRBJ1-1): DTAVSQTPKYLVTQMGNDKSIKCEQNLGHDTMYWYKQDSKKFLKIMFSYNNKELIINETVPNRFSPKSPDKAHLNLHINSLELGDSAVYFCASSQDVGSNEAFFGQGTRLTVV.

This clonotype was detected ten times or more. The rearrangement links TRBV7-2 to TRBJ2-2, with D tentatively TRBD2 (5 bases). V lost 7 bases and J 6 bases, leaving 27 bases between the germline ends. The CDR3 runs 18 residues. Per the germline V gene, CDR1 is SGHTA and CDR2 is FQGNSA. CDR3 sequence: CASTILTPVPSRAGELFF. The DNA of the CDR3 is TGTGCCAGCACCATACTTACCCCGGTTCCCTCGAGGGCCGGGGAGCTGTTTTTT.

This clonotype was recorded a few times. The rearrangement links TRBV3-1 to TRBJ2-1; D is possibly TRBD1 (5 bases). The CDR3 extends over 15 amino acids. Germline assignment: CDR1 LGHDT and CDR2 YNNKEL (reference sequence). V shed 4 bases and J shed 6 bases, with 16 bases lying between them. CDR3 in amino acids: CASSPPGFLINEQFF. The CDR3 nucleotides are TGTGCCAGCAGCCCCCCAGGGTTCTTGATCAATGAGCAGTTCTTC.

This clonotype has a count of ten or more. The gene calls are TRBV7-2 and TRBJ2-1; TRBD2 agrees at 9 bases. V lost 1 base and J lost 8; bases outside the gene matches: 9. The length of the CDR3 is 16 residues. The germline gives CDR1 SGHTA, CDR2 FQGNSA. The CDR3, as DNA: TGTGCCAGCAGCTTAGGTTTGCGGGGGGGCTCCCATGAGCAGTTCTTC. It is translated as CASSLGLRGGSHEQFF.

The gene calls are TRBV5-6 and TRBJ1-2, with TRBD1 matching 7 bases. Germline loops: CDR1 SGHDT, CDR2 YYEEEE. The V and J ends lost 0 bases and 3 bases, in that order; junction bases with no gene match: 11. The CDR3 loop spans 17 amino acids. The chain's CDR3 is CASSLGTTGQVHYGYTF. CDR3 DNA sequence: TGTGCCAGCAGCTTGGGGACCACCGGACAGGTCCACTATGGCTACACCTTC.

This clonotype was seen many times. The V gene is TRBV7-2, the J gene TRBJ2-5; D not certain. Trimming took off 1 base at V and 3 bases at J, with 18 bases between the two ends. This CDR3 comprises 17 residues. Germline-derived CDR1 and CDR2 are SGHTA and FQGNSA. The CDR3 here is CASSLDDPTGTKETQYF. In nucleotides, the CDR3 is TGTGCCAGCAGCTTAGATGACCCGACTGGTACTAAAGAGACCCAGTACTTC. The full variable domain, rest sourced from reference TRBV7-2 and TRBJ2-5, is GAGVSQSPSNKVTEKGKDVELRCDPISGHTALYWYRQSLGQGLEFLIYFQGNSAPDKSGLPSDRFSAERTGGSVSTLTIQRTQQEDSAVYLCASSLDDPTGTKETQYFGPGTRLLVL.

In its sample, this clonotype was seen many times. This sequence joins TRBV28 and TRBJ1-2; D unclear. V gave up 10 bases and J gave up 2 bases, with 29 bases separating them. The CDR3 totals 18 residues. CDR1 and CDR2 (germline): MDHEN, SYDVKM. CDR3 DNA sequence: TGTGCCACCAAATTCTCTCGAGGCACCAAAAGCGCCAACTATGGCTACACCTTC. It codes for CATKFSRGTKSANYGYTF.

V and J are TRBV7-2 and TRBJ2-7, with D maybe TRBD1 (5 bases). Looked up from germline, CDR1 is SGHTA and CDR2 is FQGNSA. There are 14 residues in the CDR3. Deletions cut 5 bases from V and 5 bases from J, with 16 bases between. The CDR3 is CASSGRQPWNEQYF. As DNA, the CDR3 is TGTGCCAGCAGCGGTCGACAGCCCTGGAACGAGCAGTACTTC. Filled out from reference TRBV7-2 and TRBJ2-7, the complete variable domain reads GAGVSQSPSNKVTEKGKDVELRCDPISGHTALYWYRQSLGQGLEFLIYFQGNSAPDKSGLPSDRFSAERTGGSVSTLTIQRTQQEDSAVYLCASSGRQPWNEQYFGPGTRLTVT.

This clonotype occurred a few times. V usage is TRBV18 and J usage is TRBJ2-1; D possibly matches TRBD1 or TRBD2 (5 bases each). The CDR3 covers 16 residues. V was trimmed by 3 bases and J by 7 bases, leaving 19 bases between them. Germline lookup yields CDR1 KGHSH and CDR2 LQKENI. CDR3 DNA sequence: TGTGCCAGCTCACCCCCCTCACGGGGCCACTTGAATGAGCAGTTCTTC. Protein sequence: CASSPPSRGHLNEQFF. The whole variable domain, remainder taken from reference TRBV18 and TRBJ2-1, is NAGVMQNPRHLVRRRGQEARLRCSPMKGHSHVYWYRQLPEEGLKFMVYLQKENIIDESGMPKERFSAEFPKEGPSILRIQQVVRGDSAAYFCASSPPSRGHLNEQFFGPGTRLTVL.

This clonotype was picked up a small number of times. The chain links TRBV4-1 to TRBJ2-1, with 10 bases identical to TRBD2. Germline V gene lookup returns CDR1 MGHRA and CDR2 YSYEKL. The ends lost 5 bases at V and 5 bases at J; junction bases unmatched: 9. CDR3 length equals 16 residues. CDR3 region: CASSEKAGGPHNEQFF. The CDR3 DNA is TGCGCCAGCAGCGAGAAAGCGGGGGGGCCCCACAATGAGCAGTTCTTC.

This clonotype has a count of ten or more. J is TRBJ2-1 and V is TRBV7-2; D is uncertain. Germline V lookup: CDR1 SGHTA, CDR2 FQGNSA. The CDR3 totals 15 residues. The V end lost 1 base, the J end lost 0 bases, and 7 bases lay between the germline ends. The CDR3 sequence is CASSLEVGSYNEQFF. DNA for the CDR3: TGTGCCAGCAGCTTAGAAGTAGGCTCCTACAATGAGCAGTTCTTC.

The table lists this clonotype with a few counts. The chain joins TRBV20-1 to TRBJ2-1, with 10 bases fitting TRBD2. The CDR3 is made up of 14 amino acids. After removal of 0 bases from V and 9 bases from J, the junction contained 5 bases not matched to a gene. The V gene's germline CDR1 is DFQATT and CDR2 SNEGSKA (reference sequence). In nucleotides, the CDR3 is TGCAGTGCTAGAGATCAACTAGCGGGGACTGAGCAGTTCTTC. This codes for CSARDQLAGTEQFF.

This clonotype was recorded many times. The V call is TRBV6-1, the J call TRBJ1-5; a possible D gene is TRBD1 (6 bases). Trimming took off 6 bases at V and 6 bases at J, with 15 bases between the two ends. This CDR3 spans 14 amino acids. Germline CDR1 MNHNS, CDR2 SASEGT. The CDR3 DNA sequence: TGTGCCAGCAGCACCCACAGGGAAGCTCAGCCCCAGCATTTT. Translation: CASSTHREAQPQHF.

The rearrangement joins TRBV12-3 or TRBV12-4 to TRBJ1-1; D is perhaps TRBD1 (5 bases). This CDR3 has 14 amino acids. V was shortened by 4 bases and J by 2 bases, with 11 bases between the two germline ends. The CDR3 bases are TGTGCCAGCAGTTCGGGGGTCTTAAACACTGAAGCTTTCTTT. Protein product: CASSSGVLNTEAFF.

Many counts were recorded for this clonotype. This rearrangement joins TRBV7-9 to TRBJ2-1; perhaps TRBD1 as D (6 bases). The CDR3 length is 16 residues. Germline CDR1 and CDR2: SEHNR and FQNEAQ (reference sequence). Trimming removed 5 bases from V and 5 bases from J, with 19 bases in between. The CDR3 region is CASSPRDNSLDNEQFF. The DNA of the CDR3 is TGTGCCAGCAGCCCCCGGGACAACTCTTTGGACAATGAGCAGTTCTTC.

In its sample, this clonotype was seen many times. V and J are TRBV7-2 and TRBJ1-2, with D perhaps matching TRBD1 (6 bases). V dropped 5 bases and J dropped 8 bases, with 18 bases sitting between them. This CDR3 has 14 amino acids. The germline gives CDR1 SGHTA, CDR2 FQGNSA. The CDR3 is CASSARDTLGGYTF. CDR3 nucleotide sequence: TGTGCCAGCAGCGCTCGGGACACCCTAGGGGGCTACACCTTC.

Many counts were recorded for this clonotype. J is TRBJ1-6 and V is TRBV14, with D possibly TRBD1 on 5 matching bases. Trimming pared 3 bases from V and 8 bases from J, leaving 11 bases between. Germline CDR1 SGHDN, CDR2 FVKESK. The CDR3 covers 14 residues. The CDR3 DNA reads TGTGCCAGCAGCCATAGGGGTATCGATTCACCCCTCCACTTT. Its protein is CASSHRGIDSPLHF.

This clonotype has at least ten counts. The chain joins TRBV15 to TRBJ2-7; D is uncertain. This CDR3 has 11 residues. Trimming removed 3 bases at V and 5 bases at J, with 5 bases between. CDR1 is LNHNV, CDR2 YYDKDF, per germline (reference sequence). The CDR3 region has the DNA TGTGCCACCAGCAGCCACAACGAGCAGTACTTC. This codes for CATSSHNEQYF. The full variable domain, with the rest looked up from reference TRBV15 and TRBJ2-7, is DAMVIQNPRYQVTQFGKPVTLSCSQTLNHNVMYWYQQKSSQAPKLLFHYYDKDFNNEADTPDNFQSRRPNTSFCFLDIRSPGLGDTAMYLCATSSHNEQYFGPGTRLTVT.

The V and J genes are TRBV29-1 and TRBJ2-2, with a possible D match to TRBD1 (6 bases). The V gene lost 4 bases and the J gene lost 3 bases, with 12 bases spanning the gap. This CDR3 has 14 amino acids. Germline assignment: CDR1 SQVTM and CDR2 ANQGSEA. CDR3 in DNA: TGCAGCGTTGTAGGGGGTGCGTACACCGGGGAGCTGTTTTTT. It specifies CSVVGGAYTGELFF.

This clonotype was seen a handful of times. The chain's CDR3 is CASSHLAATGPTTEAFF. The CDR3 DNA reads as TGCGCCAGCAGCCACCTGGCAGCGACAGGTCCCACCACTGAAGCTTTCTTT. The chain carries TRBV4-1 and TRBJ1-1; TRBD1 is a possible D gene (6 bases). Germline V gives CDR1 MGHRA, CDR2 YSYEKL. Deletions cut 3 bases from V and 4 bases from J, with 21 bases between. CDR3 size: 17 residues.

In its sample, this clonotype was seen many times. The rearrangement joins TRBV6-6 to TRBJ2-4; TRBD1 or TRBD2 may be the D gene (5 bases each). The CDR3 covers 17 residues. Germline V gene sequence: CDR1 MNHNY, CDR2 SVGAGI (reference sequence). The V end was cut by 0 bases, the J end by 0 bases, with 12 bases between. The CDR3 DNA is TGTGCCAGCAGTTACTCGGGGGTAGGGTTAGCCAAAAACATTCAGTACTTC. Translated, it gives CASSYSGVGLAKNIQYF.

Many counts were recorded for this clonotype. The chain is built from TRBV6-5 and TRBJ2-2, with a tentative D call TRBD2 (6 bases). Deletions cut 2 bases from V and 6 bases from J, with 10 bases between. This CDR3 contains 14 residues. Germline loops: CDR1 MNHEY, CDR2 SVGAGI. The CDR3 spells CASSYVGGPGELFF. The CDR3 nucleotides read TGTGCCAGCAGTTACGTGGGAGGCCCCGGGGAGCTGTTTTTT.